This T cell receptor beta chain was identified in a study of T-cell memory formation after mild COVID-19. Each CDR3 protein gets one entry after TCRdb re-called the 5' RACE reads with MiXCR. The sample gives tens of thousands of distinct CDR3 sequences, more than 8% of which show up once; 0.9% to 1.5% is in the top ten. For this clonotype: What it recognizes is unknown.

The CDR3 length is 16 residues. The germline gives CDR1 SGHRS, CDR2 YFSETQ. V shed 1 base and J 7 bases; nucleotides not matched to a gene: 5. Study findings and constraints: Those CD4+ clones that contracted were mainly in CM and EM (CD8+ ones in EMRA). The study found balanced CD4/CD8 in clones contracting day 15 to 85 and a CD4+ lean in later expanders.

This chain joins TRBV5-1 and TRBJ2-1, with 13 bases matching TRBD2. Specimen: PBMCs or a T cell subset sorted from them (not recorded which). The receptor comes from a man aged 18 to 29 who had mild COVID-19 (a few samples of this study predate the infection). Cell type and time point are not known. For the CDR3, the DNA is TGCGCCAGCAGCTTGAATCCGGGACTAGCGGGGAATGAGCAGTTCTTC. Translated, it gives CASSLNPGLAGNEQFF.